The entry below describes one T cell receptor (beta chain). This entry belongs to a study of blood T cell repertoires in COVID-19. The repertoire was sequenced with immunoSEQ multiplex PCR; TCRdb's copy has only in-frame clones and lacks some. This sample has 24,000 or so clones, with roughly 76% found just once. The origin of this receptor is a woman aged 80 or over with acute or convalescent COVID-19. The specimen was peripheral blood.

The CDR3 DNA reads as TGTGCCAGCAGCTACCCACAGGCGTACAATGAAAAACTGTTTTTT. As protein: CASSYPQAYNEKLFF. The chain carries TRBV2 and TRBJ1-4; D is possibly TRBD1 (5 bases). Germline V gene sequence: CDR1 SNHLY, CDR2 FYNNEI. The CDR3 is made up of 15 amino acids. V lost 6 bases to trimming and J lost 5 bases, with 16 bases between them.